This T cell receptor (beta chain) was sequenced during a study of OX40 agonist ivuxolimab in advanced cancers. The wider study: Dose-escalation subjects each had hepatocellular carcinoma, melanoma, renal cell or head and neck cancer.

This table comes from immunoSEQ multiplex PCR, and its TCRdb copy is limited to in-frame clones, with some not included. The sample records about 25,000 clones, 81% being singletons. V lost 5 bases to trimming and J lost 6 bases, with 21 bases between them. Germline V gives CDR1 PRHDT, CDR2 FYEKMQ (reference sequence). The CDR3 consists of 16 residues. The V and J genes are TRBV13 and TRBJ2-3, with TRBD2 as a possible D gene (6 bases). The receptor comes from an adult with an advanced solid tumor such as melanoma, head and neck, liver or kidney cancer. The sequenced sample was CD4+ or CD8+ T cells sorted from blood, obtained in a trial of the OX40 agonist ivuxolimab. This chain's CDR3 is CASSPNLGEVTDTQYF. The CDR3 nucleotides are TGTGCCAGCAGCCCGAACCTAGGGGAGGTCACGGATACGCAGTATTTT.